This T cell receptor (beta chain) comes out of a study of T cells in localized non-small cell lung cancer. The method was immunoSEQ multiplex PCR; TCRdb's version includes in-frame clones alone and lacks a portion of them. The profile shows approximately 65,000 clones, roughly 76% of them singletons. Germline V gene lookup returns CDR1 WNHNN and CDR2 SYGVQD (reference sequence). V lost 0 bases and J 0 bases, leaving 15 bases between the germline ends. This CDR3 is built from 17 residues. Specimen: PBMCs, collected before any cancer treatment. The source of this sequence is a man between 40 and 70 years old with stage II lung adenocarcinoma. This rearrangement joins TRBV10-1 to TRBJ2-7; possibly TRBD1 for D (5 bases). CDR3 DNA: TGCGCCAGCAGTGAGTCGAAAGACAGTCCCCTCTCCTACGAGCAGTACTTC. This gives the protein CASSESKDSPLSYEQYF.